This TCR beta chain comes out of a study of blood T cell repertoires in COVID-19. Study information: PBMCs, B-cell-depleted T cells, or T cells provided the cDNA or gDNA that made up the material.

Under the authors' procedure: The assay estimated nucleated cells by amplifying reference gene primers. Generated by immunoSEQ multiplex PCR, the TCRdb table keeps only in-frame clones and is missing some. Clone size and the V and J calls come from that table; the DNA yielded D and trimming. Altogether 300,000 or so clones are present, more than 70% being singletons, with the ten largest covering approximately 7.2%. Trimming took 2 bases from V and 0 from J, leaving 6 bases between them. Germline-derived CDR1 and CDR2 are SGDLS and YYNGEE. The CDR3 contains 14 residues. The receptor was derived from a woman under 40 who had recovered from COVID-19. V and J are TRBV9 and TRBJ2-1, with a possible D match to TRBD1 (5 bases). Sequencing was done on a sample of peripheral blood. The CDR3 loop reads CASSVDSSYNEQFF. The CDR3 nucleotides are TGTGCCAGCAGCGTCGACAGCTCCTACAATGAGCAGTTCTTC.